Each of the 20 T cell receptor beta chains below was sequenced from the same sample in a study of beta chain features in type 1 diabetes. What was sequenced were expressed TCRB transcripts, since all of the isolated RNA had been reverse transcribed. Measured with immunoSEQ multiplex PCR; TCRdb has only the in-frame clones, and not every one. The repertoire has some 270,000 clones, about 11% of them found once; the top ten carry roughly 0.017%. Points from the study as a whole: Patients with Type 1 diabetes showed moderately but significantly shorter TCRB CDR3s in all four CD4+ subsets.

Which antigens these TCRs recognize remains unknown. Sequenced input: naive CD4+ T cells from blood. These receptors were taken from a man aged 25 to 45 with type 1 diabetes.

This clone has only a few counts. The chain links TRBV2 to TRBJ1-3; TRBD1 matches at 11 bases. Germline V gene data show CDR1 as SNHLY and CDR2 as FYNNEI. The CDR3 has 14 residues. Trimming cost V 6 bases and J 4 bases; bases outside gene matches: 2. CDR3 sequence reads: CASRDRGLGNTIYF. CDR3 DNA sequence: TGTGCCAGCAGGGACAGGGGGCTGGGAAACACCATATATTTT.

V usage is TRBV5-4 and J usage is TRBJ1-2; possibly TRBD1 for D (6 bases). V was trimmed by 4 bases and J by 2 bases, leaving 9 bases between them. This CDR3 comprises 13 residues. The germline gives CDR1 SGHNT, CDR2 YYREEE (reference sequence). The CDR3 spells CASSHTGNYGYTF. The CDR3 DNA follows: TGTGCCAGCAGCCACACAGGGAACTATGGCTACACCTTC.

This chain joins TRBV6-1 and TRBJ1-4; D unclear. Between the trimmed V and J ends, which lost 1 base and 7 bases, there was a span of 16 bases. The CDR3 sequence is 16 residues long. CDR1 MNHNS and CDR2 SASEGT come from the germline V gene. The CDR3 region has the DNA TGTGCCAGCAGTGAAGGGTTAAGCAGGCCTGGTGAAAAACTGTTTTTT. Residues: CASSEGLSRPGEKLFF.

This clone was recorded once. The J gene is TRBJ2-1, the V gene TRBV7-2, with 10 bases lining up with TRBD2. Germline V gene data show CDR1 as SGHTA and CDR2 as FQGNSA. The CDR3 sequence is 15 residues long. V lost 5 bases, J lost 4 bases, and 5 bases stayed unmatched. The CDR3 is CASSSLAGAYNEQFF. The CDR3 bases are TGTGCCAGCAGCAGCCTAGCGGGGGCATACAATGAGCAGTTCTTC.

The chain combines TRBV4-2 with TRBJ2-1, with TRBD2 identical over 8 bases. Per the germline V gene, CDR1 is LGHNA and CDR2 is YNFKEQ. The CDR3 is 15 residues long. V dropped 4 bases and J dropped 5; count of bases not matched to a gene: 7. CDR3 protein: CASSPAGLVNNEQFF. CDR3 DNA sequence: TGTGCCAGCAGCCCAGCGGGACTAGTTAACAATGAGCAGTTCTTC.

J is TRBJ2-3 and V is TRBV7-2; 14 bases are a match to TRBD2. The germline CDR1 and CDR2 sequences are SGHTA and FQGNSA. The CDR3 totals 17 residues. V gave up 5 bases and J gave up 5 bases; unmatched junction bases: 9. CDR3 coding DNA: TGTGCCAGCAGCCTCGGACTAGCGGGGGGCCGTGGAGATACGCAGTATTTT. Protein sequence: CASSLGLAGGRGDTQYF.

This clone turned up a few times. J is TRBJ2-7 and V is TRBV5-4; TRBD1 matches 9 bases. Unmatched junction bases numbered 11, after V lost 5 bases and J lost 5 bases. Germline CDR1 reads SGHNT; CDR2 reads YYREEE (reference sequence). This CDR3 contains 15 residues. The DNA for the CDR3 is TGTGCCAGCAGTTTGACAGGGGGAAGAGTTAACGAGCAGTACTTC. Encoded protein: CASSLTGGRVNEQYF.

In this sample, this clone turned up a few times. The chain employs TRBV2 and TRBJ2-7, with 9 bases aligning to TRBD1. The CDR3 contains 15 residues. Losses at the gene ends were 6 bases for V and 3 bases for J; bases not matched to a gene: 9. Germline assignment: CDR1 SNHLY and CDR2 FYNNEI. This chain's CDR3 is CASSPGPGQGYEQYF. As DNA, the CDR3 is TGTGCCAGCAGCCCTGGACCGGGACAGGGCTACGAGCAGTACTTC.

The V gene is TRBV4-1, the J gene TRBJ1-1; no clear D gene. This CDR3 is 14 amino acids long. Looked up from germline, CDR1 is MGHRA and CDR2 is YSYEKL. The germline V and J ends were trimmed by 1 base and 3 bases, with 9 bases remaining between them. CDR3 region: CASSQGHGYTEAFF. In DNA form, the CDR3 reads TGCGCCAGCAGCCAAGGACACGGTTACACTGAAGCTTTCTTT.

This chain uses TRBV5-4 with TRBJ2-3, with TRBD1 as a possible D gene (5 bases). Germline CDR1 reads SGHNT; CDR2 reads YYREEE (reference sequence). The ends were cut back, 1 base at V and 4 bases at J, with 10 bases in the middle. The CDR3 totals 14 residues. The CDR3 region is CASSLIGVADTQYF. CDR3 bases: TGTGCCAGCAGCTTGATAGGGGTGGCAGATACGCAGTATTTT.

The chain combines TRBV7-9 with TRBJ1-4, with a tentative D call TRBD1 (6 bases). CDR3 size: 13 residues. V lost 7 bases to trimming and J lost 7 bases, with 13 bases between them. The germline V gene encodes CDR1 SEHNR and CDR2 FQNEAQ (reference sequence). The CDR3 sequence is CASKQGFGEKLFF. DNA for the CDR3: TGTGCCAGCAAGCAGGGGTTCGGTGAAAAACTGTTTTTT.

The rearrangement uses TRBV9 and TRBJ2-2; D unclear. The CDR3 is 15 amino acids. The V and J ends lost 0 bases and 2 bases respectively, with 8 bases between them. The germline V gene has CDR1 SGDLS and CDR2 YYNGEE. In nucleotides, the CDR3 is TGTGCCAGCAGCGTAGCTACTCACAACACCGGGGAGCTGTTTTTT. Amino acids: CASSVATHNTGELFF.

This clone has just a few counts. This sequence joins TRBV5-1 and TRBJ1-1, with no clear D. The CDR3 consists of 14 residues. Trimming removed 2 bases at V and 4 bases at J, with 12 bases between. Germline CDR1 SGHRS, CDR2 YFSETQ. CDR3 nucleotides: TGCGCCAGCAGCTTATCCGGGGAGCTCACTGAAGCTTTCTTT. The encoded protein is CASSLSGELTEAFF.

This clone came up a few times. Here the CDR3 DNA reads TGTGCCAGCAACCCAGGGGCGCGGGATTCACCCCTCCACTTT. Protein product: CASNPGARDSPLHF. The chain combines TRBV6-6 with TRBJ1-6; TRBD1 might be the D (6 bases). V lost 7 bases to trimming and J lost 8 bases, with 15 bases between them. This CDR3 spans 14 amino acids. The germline V gene encodes CDR1 MNHNY and CDR2 SVGAGI (reference sequence).

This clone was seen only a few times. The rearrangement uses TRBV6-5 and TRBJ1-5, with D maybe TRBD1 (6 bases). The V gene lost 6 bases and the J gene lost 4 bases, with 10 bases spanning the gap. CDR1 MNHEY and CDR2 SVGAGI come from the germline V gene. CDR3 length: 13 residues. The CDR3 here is CASSGQMNQPQHF. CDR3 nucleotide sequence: TGTGCCAGCAGCGGACAGATGAATCAGCCCCAGCATTTT.

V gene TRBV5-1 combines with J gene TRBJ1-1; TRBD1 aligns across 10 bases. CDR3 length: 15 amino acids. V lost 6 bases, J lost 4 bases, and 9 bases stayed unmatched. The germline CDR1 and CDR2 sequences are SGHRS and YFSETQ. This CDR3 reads CASKGQGSSGTEAFF. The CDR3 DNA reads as TGCGCCAGCAAGGGACAGGGGAGTTCTGGCACTGAAGCTTTCTTT.

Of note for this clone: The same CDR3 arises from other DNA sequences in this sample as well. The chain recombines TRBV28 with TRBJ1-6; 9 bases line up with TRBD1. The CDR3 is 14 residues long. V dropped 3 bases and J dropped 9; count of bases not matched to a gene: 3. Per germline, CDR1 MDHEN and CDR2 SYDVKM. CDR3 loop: CASSLGQGGSPLHF. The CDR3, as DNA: TGTGCCAGCAGTTTGGGACAGGGTGGTTCACCCCTCCACTTT. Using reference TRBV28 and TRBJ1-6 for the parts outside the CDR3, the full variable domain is DVKVTQSSRYLVKRTGEKVFLECVQDMDHENMFWYRQDPGLGLRLIYFSYDVKMKEKGDIPEGYSVSREKKERFSLILESASTNQTSMYLCASSLGQGGSPLHFGNGTRLTVT.

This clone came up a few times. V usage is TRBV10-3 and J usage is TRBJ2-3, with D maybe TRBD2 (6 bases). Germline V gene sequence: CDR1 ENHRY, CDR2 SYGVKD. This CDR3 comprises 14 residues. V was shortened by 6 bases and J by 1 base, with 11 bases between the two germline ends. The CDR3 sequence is CAIREGLRTDTQYF. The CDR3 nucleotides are TGTGCCATCAGGGAGGGACTCCGCACAGATACGCAGTATTTT.

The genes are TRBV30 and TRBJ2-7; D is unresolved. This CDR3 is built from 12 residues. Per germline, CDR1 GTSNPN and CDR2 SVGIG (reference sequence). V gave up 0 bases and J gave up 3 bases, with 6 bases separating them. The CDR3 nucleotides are TGTGCCTGGAGTGTAAACAACTACGAGCAGTACTTC. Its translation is CAWSVNNYEQYF.

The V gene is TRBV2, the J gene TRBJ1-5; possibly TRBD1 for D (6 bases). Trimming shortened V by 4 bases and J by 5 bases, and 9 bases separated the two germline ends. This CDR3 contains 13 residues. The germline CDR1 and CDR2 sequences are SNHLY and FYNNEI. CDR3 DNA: TGTGCCAGCAGTGTACAGGGCTATCAGCCCCAGCATTTT. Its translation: CASSVQGYQPQHF.